A single T cell receptor beta chain is shown here with its context. Its antigen specificity is not known. No per-base quality is available; no much larger clone lies one base away. In the paper's terms, the time point label means: baseline before first vaccination. Per the publication, the treatment or condition label means: meningococcal conjugate vaccine given as trial control. Vaccinee samples were obtained from the UK trials COV001 and COV002, which included a single-blind randomized controlled phase 2/3 trial of AZD1222 (ChAdOx1 nCoV-19) in healthy adults. Trial participant PBMC samples were collected at day 0 and day 28 after the second dose for TCRbeta chain sequencing. The entry originates in a study of T cell responses to AZD1222 COVID-19 vaccine (dated by TCRdb to the early 2020s). For context, the study as a whole: A total of over 230 trial participants underwent TCR sequencing, of whom around 200 received two doses of AZD1222 and about 25 received two doses of the MenACWY control vaccine. Trial participants were enrolled into age subgroups of 18-55, 56-69 and 70-plus years, which contained around 140, 26 and 57 TCR-sequenced participants, respectively. What the research found in general, with its limitations: Participants were mostly white British, with more females than males. The authors suggested clonal diversity may have been underestimated. The vaccine-associated CD4 TCRs covered the entire spike protein, and the dominant responses fell in regions 160-218 and 743-854. After two AZD1222 doses, spike-specific TCR breadth and depth were significantly higher than at day 0 and than in MenACWY recipients. Nearly half of unique spike-specific TCRs reportedly recognized epitopes outside regions mutated in the B.1.351 and B.1.1.7 variants. The 56-69-year group was small, and its depth increase did not reach significance, likely because of low power. Only six AZD1222 recipients were SARS-CoV-2 seropositive at baseline, limiting conclusions about previously exposed vaccinees. Because no day 14 peak-response samples were available, the repertoires could be characterized only after the peak T cell response.

The CDR3 regions of human TCRbeta chains were analyzed by immunosequencing. The paper's processing steps were these. Repertoire TCRs were matched against a reference library of SARS-CoV-2-specific TCRs generated with the MIRA antigen-specificity platform. Breadth meant the fraction of unique TCRs that were SARS-CoV-2-associated, whereas depth meant the fraction of total T cells that were SARS-CoV-2-associated. Using the MIRA data, every spike-specific TCR was mapped to the spike region that the TCR reacted to and assigned to either a CD4 or a CD8 class. Log10-transformed breadth and depth values were compared by one-way ANOVA with Sidak's multiple comparisons tests. The immuneACCESS repertoire file appears here via TCRdb, limited to in-frame rearrangements. These files lack a portion of the clones; in checked studies, under half of the deficit traces to unresolved V genes, and the cause of the others is not known. For V, J and clone size, that table is used; D and trimming come from the DNA. For this sample the table gives some 120,000 clones, of which less than 95% were detected only once. The ten top clones hold about 4.2% of the sample.

For this chain, trimming is 2 bases at the V end and 9 bases at the J end, and the number of junction bases without a gene match is 12. The germline V gene specifies MDHEN as CDR1 and SYDVKM as CDR2. The cysteine opens and the phenylalanine closes a CDR3 of 16 amino acids. The CDR3 DNA has 48 bases and is translated from base 1. The chain uses TRBV28 and TRBJ1-4, with 7 junctional bases fitting TRBD1. The specimen comprised peripheral blood, sampled on day 0 of MenACWY control vaccination. This receptor was taken from an adult in good health. The DNA sequence is as follows: TGTGCCAGCAGTTTACACGAGACAGGGAGGGGCAAAAAACTGTTTTTT. This gives the protein CASSLHETGRGKKLFF.